This TCR beta chain was captured by sequencing in a study of vaccination and CD4 T cells after COVID-19. Study background: Spike peptides, overlapping and drawn from SARS-CoV-2, HCoV-NL63, HCoV-OC43 and HCoV-229E, were used to stimulate cells. Overall study findings and caveats: From approximately 23 to 38, the median of SARS-CoV-2-reactive clonotypes rose without reaching significance.

Cultured CD4+ T-cell DNA underwent Oncomine TCR Beta short-read sequencing. The authors extracted genomic DNA from cultured CD4+ T cells. TCRdb re-called the PCR reads through MiXCR, storing one row per CDR3 protein. The data show approximately 4,000 distinct CDR3 sequences, around 40% seen once. The treatment: 10-day PBMC culture with coronavirus spike peptide pools or control peptides (ViraFEST assay). As to this clonotype: Its antigen is currently unknown.

The clonotype was recovered from a human donor who had recovered from COVID-19. Sequencing was carried out using CD4+ T cells from blood, cultured in vitro.

DNA of the CDR3: TGTGCCAGCACCCCGAGGGGCGGGGGGCTACTTAACAATGAGCAGTTCTTC. Residues: CASTPRGGGLLNNEQFF. The chain recombines TRBV6-1 with TRBJ2-1; 8 bases fit TRBD2. The CDR3 has 17 residues. CDR1 is MNHNS, CDR2 SASEGT, per germline. V lost 7 bases, J lost 5 bases, and 16 bases stayed unmatched.